These 29 T cell receptor beta chains were sequenced from one sample in a study of blood T cells in healthy people across ages. A J-beta primer mix and a sample-barcoded 5' primer were used in a second PCR of about 7 to 12 cycles. One entry per CDR3 protein, called by TCRdb with MiXCR from the 5' RACE reads. Of about 290,000 distinct CDR3 sequences in the sample, roughly 29% were seen once. Sequenced input: blood. Receptors were obtained from a woman in her seventies in good health.

This clonotype was detected only a few times. V gene TRBV9 combines with J gene TRBJ2-1; 9 bases line up with TRBD2. V trimming: 0 bases; J trimming: 5 bases; junction bases outside the gene matches: 3. The CDR3 totals 15 residues. From germline, CDR1 is SGDLS and CDR2 YYNGEE. The CDR3 nucleotides are TGTGCCAGCAGCGTAGGGGCTAGCGGGAACAATGAGCAGTTCTTC. This codes for CASSVGASGNNEQFF.

The genes are TRBV5-1 and TRBJ2-5; 7 nucleotides align to TRBD1. This CDR3 region has 15 residues. The junction had 6 bases not matched to a gene; V was cut back by 4 bases and J by 0 bases. Per the germline V gene, CDR1 is SGHRS and CDR2 is YFSETQ. The CDR3 loop reads CASSPYDRDQETQYF. The CDR3 DNA follows: TGCGCCAGCAGCCCCTATGACAGGGACCAAGAGACCCAGTACTTC.

This clonotype was counted between two and nine times. The rearrangement uses TRBV28 and TRBJ1-2, with 8 bases fitting TRBD1. Trimming removed 8 bases from V and 4 bases from J; junction bases left unmatched: 6. The CDR3 is 13 amino acids. The germline gives CDR1 MDHEN, CDR2 SYDVKM. CDR3 DNA: TGTGCCAGCGGGTCAGGGGGCGCCTATGGCTACACCTTC. This encodes CASGSGGAYGYTF.

This clonotype showed up just a few times. The CDR3 DNA sequence: TGTGCCAGCAGCCCCCGCCCGGGAGGGCCTTCTTACAATGAGCAGTTCTTC. Translation: CASSPRPGGPSYNEQFF. The rearrangement joins TRBV11-1 to TRBJ2-5; TRBD2 matches at 8 bases. The J call may be incorrect, as the DNA end agrees better with TRBJ2-1. CDR1 is SGHAT and CDR2 is FQDESV in the germline V gene (reference sequence). This CDR3 has 17 residues.

Of note for this clonotype: Without the conserved terminal phenylalanine or tryptophan, this CDR3 likely stems from a read error. CDR3 loop: CASSLEIWEGQETQYL. The CDR3 DNA reads as TGTGCCAGCAGCTTAGAGATTTGGGAGGGCCAAGAGACCCAGTACCTC. The V and J genes are TRBV7-2 and TRBJ2-5; 7 bases map to TRBD2. The CDR3 contains 16 residues. The V segment lost 1 base and the J segment 1 base; nucleotides outside the gene matches: 6. CDR1 is SGHTA and CDR2 is FQGNSA in the germline V gene.

V and J are TRBV28 and TRBJ2-7, with TRBD1 identical over 9 bases. J was trimmed by 2 bases and V by 5 bases; bases with no gene match: 10. CDR1 MDHEN and CDR2 SYDVKM come from the germline V gene. The CDR3 length is 16 residues. CDR3 loop: CASSPPLGTGPYEQYF. The CDR3 DNA reads TGTGCCAGCAGTCCCCCTCTCGGGACAGGGCCCTACGAGCAGTACTTC.

The V gene is TRBV9, the J gene TRBJ2-1; TRBD2 matches 8 bases. The J call is uncertain, as TRBJ2-7 better fits the DNA end. CDR1 is SGDLS and CDR2 is YYNGEE in the germline V gene. The CDR3 totals 16 residues. CDR3 protein: CASSADLSGSLGEQYF. The CDR3, as DNA: TGTGCCAGCAGCGCCGACTTGAGCGGGAGCCTCGGCGAGCAGTACTTC.

This rearrangement joins TRBV28 to TRBJ2-7; TRBD2 matches 7 bases. V trimming: 8 bases; J trimming: 0 bases; junction bases outside the gene matches: 13. Germline loops: CDR1 MDHEN, CDR2 SYDVKM. CDR3 length equals 16 residues. Here the CDR3 reads CASEAGVGLGSYEQYF. The DNA for the CDR3 is TGTGCCAGCGAGGCGGGAGTTGGCCTCGGCTCCTACGAGCAGTACTTC.

This clonotype occurred a few times. CDR3 nucleotides: TGTGCCAGCAGCCAAGTTTTTTCCAATCAGCCCCAGCATTTT. Translated, it gives CASSQVFSNQPQHF. The chain has TRBV3-1 and TRBJ1-5; D gene uncertain. Trimming took 1 base from V and 3 from J, leaving 7 bases between them. Germline values: CDR1 LGHDT, CDR2 YNNKEL (reference sequence). The CDR3 runs 14 residues.

This clonotype was detected only a few times. The CDR3 bases are TGCAGTGCAACCGGGACTAGCGGGAGAGGGACAGATACGCAGTATTTT. Amino acid sequence: CSATGTSGRGTDTQYF. The V call is TRBV20-1, the J call TRBJ2-3; 14 bases align to TRBD2. V lost 6 bases to trimming and J lost 3 bases; unmatched junction nucleotides: 8. The CDR3 is 16 amino acids. Germline assignment: CDR1 DFQATT and CDR2 SNEGSKA (reference sequence).

The chain carries TRBV20-1 and TRBJ2-7, with a possible D match to TRBD1 (6 bases). The CDR3 has 16 residues. Germline V gene sequence: CDR1 DFQATT, CDR2 SNEGSKA (reference sequence). Between the trimmed V and J ends, which lost 1 base and 0 bases, there was a span of 16 bases. This chain's CDR3 is CSARGYGQHLSYEQYF. CDR3 nucleotides: TGCAGTGCTAGAGGTTACGGACAGCATCTCTCCTACGAGCAGTACTTC.

This clonotype has a handful of counts. The chain carries TRBV19 and TRBJ1-5; no definite D call. The CDR3 has 13 residues. Germline V lookup: CDR1 LNHDA, CDR2 SQIVND (reference sequence). The germline V and J ends were trimmed by 3 bases and 7 bases, with 10 bases remaining between them. CDR3 residues: CASSIGRQQPQHF. The CDR3 coding sequence is TGTGCCAGTAGTATTGGCCGACAACAGCCCCAGCATTTT.

The chain has TRBV7-6 and TRBJ2-2, with D tentatively TRBD2 (5 bases). The V end lost 8 bases, the J end lost 5 bases, and 15 bases lay between the germline ends. Germline-derived CDR1 and CDR2 are SGHVS and FNYEAQ. This CDR3 is 14 amino acids long. The CDR3 region has the DNA TGTGCCAGCCGCCGAGGGCCTCTTACCGGGGAGCTGTTTTTT. Protein product: CASRRGPLTGELFF. The full variable domain, in which reference TRBV7-6 and TRBJ2-2 provide the parts outside the CDR3, is GAGVSQSPRYKVTKRGQDVALRCDPISGHVSLYWYRQALGQGPEFLTYFNYEAQQDKSGLPNDRFSAERPEGSISTLTIQRTEQRDSAMYRCASRRGPLTGELFFGEGSRLTVL.

About this clonotype: A much larger clone is a single base away; this may be a read error. The chain joins TRBV28 to TRBJ2-7; D could derive from TRBD1 or TRBD2 (6 bases each). The CDR3 sequence is 14 residues long. V was cut by 6 bases and J by 6 bases, with 18 bases left in between. Germline CDR1 reads MDHEN; CDR2 reads SYDVKM. CDR3 coding DNA: TGTGCCAGCAGGAAGGGGGGTACGGCCTGCGAGCAGTACTTC. It specifies CASRKGGTACEQYF.

This clonotype was seen more than once but under ten times. V and J are TRBV20-1 and TRBJ1-2; D is ambiguous. Between the trimmed V and J ends, which lost 0 bases and 8 bases, there was a span of 13 bases. Germline V gene sequence: CDR1 DFQATT, CDR2 SNEGSKA (reference sequence). This CDR3 is 13 amino acids long. CDR3 sequence (DNA): TGCAGTGCTAGAGATTTGGGATCCGGCGGCTACACCTTC. Translating it yields CSARDLGSGGYTF.

The chain employs TRBV7-9 and TRBJ2-4; 8 bases match TRBD1. Germline assignment: CDR1 SEHNR and CDR2 FQNEAQ (reference sequence). The CDR3 is 17 amino acids. The J segment lost 7 bases and the V segment lost 3 bases, leaving 14 bases of the junction unmatched. The CDR3 reads CASSFNPETGVMNIQYF. The CDR3 nucleotides read TGTGCCAGCAGCTTCAATCCTGAGACAGGGGTGATGAACATTCAGTACTTC.

This clonotype was picked up a small number of times. The chain employs TRBV12-3 or TRBV12-4 and TRBJ2-1, with D possibly TRBD1 on 5 matching bases. This CDR3 spans 13 amino acids. The V and J ends lost 3 bases and 10 bases respectively, with 13 bases between them. In DNA form, the CDR3 reads TGTGCCAGCAGTTTGGACACATTACCAGAGCAGTTCTTC. Translating gives CASSLDTLPEQFF.

The V gene is TRBV5-1, the J gene TRBJ1-3, with D possibly matching TRBD1 (5 bases). The germline V and J ends were trimmed by 0 bases and 0 bases, with 10 bases remaining between them. Germline CDR1 SGHRS, CDR2 YFSETQ. The CDR3 runs to 16 residues. The DNA for the CDR3 is TGCGCCAGCAGCTTGGAGGGACTGAACTCTGGAAACACCATATATTTT. It codes for CASSLEGLNSGNTIYF.

The rearrangement links TRBV5-1 to TRBJ2-2, with D possibly TRBD1 on 6 matching bases. The CDR3 spans 15 residues. V was cut by 5 bases and J by 1 base, with 12 bases left in between. Germline V gene sequence: CDR1 SGHRS, CDR2 YFSETQ. In DNA form, the CDR3 reads TGCGCCAGCAGATTCATGACAGGGAACACCGGGGAGCTGTTTTTT. Translated, it gives CASRFMTGNTGELFF.

The V gene is TRBV7-8, the J gene TRBJ1-5; D might be TRBD1 (5 bases). Germline V CDR1 and CDR2: SGHVS, FQNEAQ. The CDR3 spans 17 residues. V gave up 1 base and J gave up 0 bases, with 13 bases separating them. The CDR3 sequence is CASSLGQGLFSNQPQHF. The CDR3 coding sequence is TGTGCCAGCAGCTTAGGGCAGGGATTGTTTAGCAATCAGCCCCAGCATTTT.

This clonotype has only a few counts. This chain joins TRBV20-1 and TRBJ2-3, with 9 bases lining up with TRBD2. CDR1 is DFQATT and CDR2 is SNEGSKA in the germline V gene (reference sequence). Trimming at V came to 5 bases and at J to 4 bases, leaving 10 bases not matched to a gene. This CDR3 has 15 amino acids. The CDR3 loop is CSAQGVREGADTQYF. In DNA, the CDR3 is TGCAGTGCTCAGGGGGTGCGGGAGGGGGCAGATACGCAGTATTTT.

This clonotype appeared a few times. V gene TRBV6-2 or TRBV6-3 combines with J gene TRBJ2-5; 14 bases agree with TRBD2. The DNA end lines up better with TRBJ2-7; the J call may be wrong. The CDR3 contains 15 residues. In germline, CDR1 is MNHEY, CDR2 SVGEGT. This chain's CDR3 is CASRDPGLAGAEQYF. In nucleotides, the CDR3 is TGTGCCAGCCGTGATCCGGGACTAGCGGGAGCCGAGCAGTACTTC.

Details on this clonotype: A clone one base away is much larger, so this may be a read error. The V call is TRBV10-3, the J call TRBJ2-7; D is unclear. CDR3 length: 14 amino acids. Germline assignment: CDR1 ENHRY and CDR2 SYGVKD. The CDR3, as DNA: TGTGCCATCAGTGACAGTAGAAGCTCCTACGAGCAGTGCTTC. Translating gives CAISDSRSSYEQCF.

This clonotype was observed a single time. DNA of the CDR3: TGTGCCAGCAGTAGCCTCGGGGAGGGAGAGACCCAGTACTTC. It codes for CASSSLGEGETQYF. J is TRBJ2-5 and V is TRBV28; 7 nucleotides match TRBD2. The CDR3 is 14 amino acids. CDR1 is MDHEN, CDR2 SYDVKM, per germline. V was pared by 5 bases and J by 4 bases, with 7 bases of the junction left unmatched.

There are a few counts of this clonotype. One end of the junction fails to match germline, which may point to a read error. The gene calls are TRBV12-3 or TRBV12-4 and TRBJ1-5; 7 bases line up with TRBD1. CDR3 length equals 14 residues. The CDR3 DNA is TGTGCCAGCAGTTTTGACAGGGCGGAGCAGCCTCAGCATTTT. It encodes CASSFDRAEQPQHF.

In this sample, this clonotype turned up a few times. This rearrangement joins TRBV18 to TRBJ1-5; D ambiguous. Trimming removed 5 bases at V and 3 bases at J, with 8 bases between. CDR3 length: 13 residues. The germline gives CDR1 KGHSH, CDR2 LQKENI. In nucleotides, the CDR3 is TGTGCCAGCTCATCGACTGACAATCAGCCCCAGCATTTT. This translates into CASSSTDNQPQHF.

V is TRBV6-2 or TRBV6-3 and J is TRBJ1-5; 7 positions agree with TRBD1. Germline trimming cut 6 bases from V and 6 bases from J; bases unmatched to any gene: 17. Germline V gene data show CDR1 as MNHEY and CDR2 as SVGEGT. This CDR3 has 17 residues. Here the CDR3 reads CASSNRYSNRGFQPQHF. As DNA, the CDR3 is TGTGCCAGCAGCAACCGATACTCTAACAGGGGCTTTCAGCCCCAGCATTTT.

This clonotype was seen a few times. J is TRBJ1-1 and V is TRBV20-1; 8 bases agree with TRBD1. This CDR3 has 12 residues. The germline V gene has CDR1 DFQATT and CDR2 SNEGSKA (reference sequence). V shed 6 bases, J shed 7 bases, and the junction held 7 bases outside the gene matches. In nucleotides, the CDR3 is TGCAGTGCAAACCGGGACAGGAATGAAGCTTTCTTT. It codes for CSANRDRNEAFF.

This chain connects TRBV20-1 to TRBJ2-1; 8 bases are a match to TRBD2. The CDR3 runs to 12 residues. The V and J ends lost 6 bases and 9 bases, in that order; junction bases with no gene match: 7. From germline, CDR1 is DFQATT and CDR2 SNEGSKA (reference sequence). CDR3 in DNA: TGCAGTGCAGACATAGCGGGACGTGAGCAGTTCTTC. Its protein is CSADIAGREQFF.